The source of this T cell receptor (beta chain) is a study of blood T cell repertoires in COVID-19. About the study: Italy, Spain and the United States were the sources of the convalescent and acute COVID-19 samples. Sources were T cells, B-cell-depleted T cells, or PBMCs; the material itself was cDNA or gDNA.

In the original analysis: For nucleated cells, counts were estimated from reference gene primer amplification. The protocol was immunoSEQ multiplex PCR, while the TCRdb copy is restricted to in-frame clones and leaves out a portion. The V and J calls and clone size were taken over from that table, and D and trimming were inferred from the DNA. The sample has about 280,000 clones, approximately 88% seen once. The CDR3 contains 13 residues. V was trimmed by 4 bases and J by 7 bases, leaving 10 bases between them. In germline, CDR1 is SNHLY, CDR2 FYNNEI. The chain uses TRBV2 and TRBJ2-2; maybe TRBD2 (5 bases). The sequence was collected from a man over 45 with acute or convalescent COVID-19. Sequenced material: peripheral blood. The CDR3 DNA sequence: TGTGCCAGCAGTGGGACCGGGGTCGGGGAGCTGTTTTTT. This codes for CASSGTGVGELFF. The full variable domain, in which reference TRBV2 and TRBJ2-2 provide the parts outside the CDR3, is EPEVTQTPSHQVTQMGQEVILRCVPISNHLYFYWYRQILGQKVEFLVSFYNNEISEKSEIFDDQFSVERPDGSNFTLKIRSTKLEDSAMYFCASSGTGVGELFFGEGSRLTVL.